This TCR beta chain was recorded in a study of cytomegalovirus exposure and HLA in healthy donors (dated by TCRdb to about 2017). About the study as a whole: An earlier analysis of 587 of the donors reported 250 to 350 Gb of sequence data and about 120 million unique TCR beta sequences obtained from approximately 180 million T cells. An early release covering about 600 HLA-typed donors comprised 250 to 350 gigabases of sequencing data and 85 million to 100 million unique TCR sequences. Of the approximately 400 genotyped donors, approximately 82% fell in the genetic ancestry cluster associated with self-reported Caucasian donors. The study was designed to test whether signatures of past pathogen exposure could be identified by cataloging public T cell receptors. The study used immunosequencing to profile the T cell repertoires of several hundred subjects and linked those repertoires to cytomegalovirus serostatus. A separate validation cohort of over a hundred different subjects was used in addition to the roughly 620-subject first cohort. High-throughput TCR immunosequencing, statistical association of individual TCRs with disease status, and machine learning were combined to predict cytomegalovirus infection status. In a later analysis, previously published TCR beta repertoires from about 670 donors were re-analyzed and high-resolution HLA genotyping was added so that TCR occurrence patterns could be studied. In the later analysis, no new phenotypic data were used to find candidate immune exposures; instead, reliance was placed on TCR beta sequences and their occurrence across donors. An earlier analysis of 500 to 650 of the donors applied high-throughput TCR beta sequencing to assess whether each TCR beta V gene segment acted as functional or pseudogenic. Donor age, sex, ethnicity and CMV serostatus were compiled alongside the repertoire data. A later genetic analysis used genome-wide SNP genotypes for 398 of the 666 donors, treating that subset as a discovery cohort. All discovery cohort repertoires had been generated on a single sequencing platform. HLA typing included class I and class II loci at four-digit resolution. The number of typed donors differed by locus: 629-630 for A, B, C, DRB1 and DQB1; 522 for DQA1; around 580 for DPA1; and around 470 for DPB1. A handful of DR-DQ haplotypes were handled as single units for association and clustering because linkage in the cohort was strong. On average, about 240,000 unique TCR beta nucleotide sequences were sequenced per donor among several hundred genotyped donors of the cohort, with 15% to 20% of those sequences being non-productive. Summary of the overall study and its limitations: An association between a missense DCLRE1C variant and V-gene and J-gene trimming of TCR beta chains was found in a later genetic analysis and replicated in an independent cohort. Some IMGT-functional V segments, including TRBV6-2 and TRBV6-3, could not be told apart with the 87-base-pair reads, so those segments were excluded. The only immune exposure information available for the cohort was CMV serostatus. The cohort was sequenced for TCR beta chains only, and without alpha or paired-chain data the features that could be detected were limited. The presence/absence analyses assumed that sequencing depth was roughly uniform across donors, and that assumption may not be true. Several of the top co-occurrence clusters appeared to be linked to parvovirus B19, influenza, CMV and Epstein-Barr virus, according to a later analysis. In an earlier analysis of some 500 of the donors, most TCR beta V segments appeared in productive rearrangements about 87% or about 30% of the time, broadly matching IMGT annotations. In a later analysis, TCR association rates were found to vary across HLA loci, with the most associated TCRs seen for DRB1 alleles and the fewest for HLA-C alleles. Compared with the approximately 600-donor mean, donors in an Asian-associated ancestry cluster had fewer N-insertions in productive TCRs, according to a later genetic analysis. When HLA alleles, especially DR and DQ, strongly co-occurred, attributing TCR associations to individual alleles was difficult. Because counts were too low, roughly 16 rarely observed V segments, including chromosome 9 orphons, were left out of the earlier analysis of 500 to 650 of the donors. A further reported finding was that TCR beta sequences accurately predicted the HLA-A and HLA-B alleles for most subjects in the first cohort. In both the original and validation cohorts, the classifier was reported to diagnose cytomegalovirus status with high specificity and sensitivity. In a later analysis, most CMV-associated TCR beta chains were found to appear HLA-restricted, with HLA associations seemingly driven largely by CMV exposure. In a later analysis, HLA-associated TCR beta chains were found to be more clonally expanded and to have lower generation probabilities than equally common non-associated chains. In vitro tests confirmed that a few of the cytomegalovirus-associated TCR beta chains recognize cytomegalovirus antigens. In a later analysis, over 15,000 TCR beta sequences were associated with specific HLA alleles at a false discovery rate of 0.05. Because HLA typing was unavailable for some donors at each locus, only the typed subset was used in association tests. Linkage disequilibrium might explain the correlated functional status among segregating V segments, but an unknown experimental factor could not be excluded. The authors suggested that the approach could potentially be generalized to other disease states and immunological phenotypes. Most TCR sequences were seen in very few donors, while some public TCRs were found in many individuals. A cluster of highly shared sequence variants was judged likely to represent a technical artifact of the sequencing pipeline. A total of roughly 160 TCR beta chains were listed by the study as associated with cytomegalovirus.

The library came from the immunoSEQ multiplex PCR assay. For the multiplex PCR, a mixture combining 60 forward primers for TCR Vbeta segments and 13 reverse primers for TCR Jbeta segments was used. The CDR3 region of rearranged TCR beta genes was amplified from genomic DNA with a multiplex PCR assay. The Illumina HiSeq System was used to sequence the amplified TCR beta libraries as 87-base-pair reads. The study's own analysis went as follows. A later analysis counted some 74 million unique TCR beta chains across the 550 to 800 repertoires, and some 11 million of these chains were shared by at least two donors. To remove PCR and sequencing errors, raw reads were error-corrected and collapsed into unique sequences using a nearest-neighbor algorithm that merged closely related sequences. Alignment of CDR3 sequences to IMGT reference sequences was used to assign V, D and J gene segments. For a sequence to be retained, a match of at least six nucleotides to both a V gene segment and a J gene segment was required. A rearrangement counted as productive if the CDR3 had no stop codons and remained in frame with V and J, and every other rearrangement counted as non-productive. CDR3 was defined by IMGT convention, running from the second conserved V-encoded cysteine to the conserved J-encoded phenylalanine. The earlier analysis of 550 to 650 of the donors excluded any sequence lacking an unambiguous match to a single V gene segment. In an earlier analysis of some 590 of the donors, a V segment was called functional when productive rearrangements were above 56.7%, and segregating when the standard deviation between donors exceeded 5%. A statistical classification framework was built to diagnose cytomegalovirus status from the catalog of TCR beta chain sequences. A later analysis assigned V and J genes by comparing TCR nucleotide sequences with IMGT/GENE-DB human TR gene sequences. A later analysis assigned CDR3 sequences and most-parsimonious VDJ recombination scenarios with the TCRdist pipeline. A later analysis defined each TCR beta chain by its CDR3 amino acid sequence plus V-gene family, and excluded reads lacking a unique V-gene family. To address suspected cross-contamination and a sequencing artifact, a later analysis removed around 590 highly shared, low-generation-probability nucleotide sequences. For each public chain, a later analysis derived a clonal expansion index from normalized ranks of inferred template counts within each repertoire. In a later analysis, generation probabilities were computed using a VDJ recombination model fitted to out-of-frame rearrangements, and the results were checked against IGoR. In a later analysis, hypergeometric tests were used to score TCR-TCR, TCR-HLA and TCR-CMV co-occurrence, with a repertoire-size bias correction applied to TCR pairs. A later analysis estimated false discovery rates by permuting HLA or CMV assignments 20 times. In a later analysis, co-occurring TCRs were grouped with DBSCAN, and TCRdist sequence similarity was added when clustering was performed within HLA-allele-positive subsets. Repertoires with fewer than 30,000 or more than 120,000 public chains, plus five repertoires with anomalous nucleotide sharing, were excluded from co-occurrence clustering. TCRdb stores this immuneACCESS table with in-frame sequences only. Part of the clones is absent; in the studies checked, under half of the shortfall reflects unresolved V genes, and no reason is known for the rest. V and J calls and clone size are as listed in that table; D and trimming were resolved from the DNA. Within this sample are approximately 200,000 clones, with roughly 80% of them counted one time only. The ten top clones hold around 3.3% of the sample.

The CDR3 sequence holds 15 residues, the cysteine and phenylalanine included. The retained sequence is limited to the CDR3, 45 bases, with the frame set at the first base. Reading the germline V gene (reference sequence) gives CDR1 LNHDA and CDR2 SQIVND. After removal of 3 bases from V and 1 base from J, the junction retains 1 base not matched to a gene. Notes on this clone: Its binding antigen is unknown. Base qualities were left out, and no much larger clone turns up one base away.

The cohort comprised 710 or so healthy bone marrow donors. All cohort members were sampled while nominally healthy, although unrecorded immune exposures were likely present. The donor was CMV seropositive and was included in the group of 250 to 350 seropositive cohort members. A peripheral blood sample was collected from each donor, and TCR beta sequencing was performed on peripheral blood mononuclear cells. Genomic DNA was extracted from the blood cell samples with the Qiagen DNeasy Blood Extraction Kit. The V gene is TRBV19 and the J gene is TRBJ2-7; TRBD2 agrees with 12 junctional bases. The source material was PBMCs. This receptor was obtained from a woman in her thirties in good health and CMV-seropositive. In nucleotide form, the sequence is TGTGCCAGTAGTATCGGACTAGCGGGATCCTACGAGCAGTACTTC. It codes for CASSIGLAGSYEQYF.